This T cell receptor (beta chain) was captured by sequencing in a study of blood T cells in healthy people across ages. There are a few counts of this clonotype. The CDR3 sequence is 12 residues long. Germline V gene sequence: CDR1 SEHNR, CDR2 FQNEAQ (reference sequence). V was cut by 3 bases and J by 4 bases, with 6 bases left in between. A second PCR, run for about 6 to 11 cycles, used a sample-barcoded 5' primer plus a J-beta primer mix. TCRdb itself ran the 5' RACE reads through MiXCR, one entry per CDR3 protein. This table holds approximately 1.5 million distinct CDR3 sequences, 30% to 40% found once.

The chain couples TRBV7-9 to TRBJ1-2; no clear D gene. The TCR originated in a young woman in good health. Sequenced material: blood. The CDR3 here is CASSFRTYGYTF. CDR3 nucleotide sequence: TGTGCCAGCAGCTTCCGAACCTATGGCTACACCTTC.